Following are 5 T cell receptor beta chains from one sample sequenced in a study of T cell responses to AZD1222 COVID-19 vaccine. Sequencing used immunoSEQ multiplex PCR; TCRdb keeps in-frame clones, though not all of them. Found here are 100,000 to 150,000 clones, 85% to 95% of them singletons; the top ten hold around 1.7%. Source: peripheral blood, taken on day 0 of AZD1222 vaccination. These receptors all stem from an adult in good health.

This clone was counted a single time. The genes are TRBV27 and TRBJ1-1; weak D call: TRBD1 (6 bases). This CDR3 comprises 14 residues. V lost 8 bases and J 4 bases, leaving 17 bases between the germline ends. The V gene's germline CDR1 is MNHEY and CDR2 SMNVEV (reference sequence). CDR3 protein: CASCQQGLATEAFF. In DNA, the CDR3 is TGTGCCAGCTGCCAACAGGGTTTGGCCACTGAAGCTTTCTTT.

Only a few counts were recorded for this clone. CDR3 residues: CASSLLGGGKNIQYF. CDR3 sequence (DNA): TGTGCCAGCAGTCTCCTTGGCGGGGGCAAAAACATTCAGTACTTC. The chain is built from TRBV6-5 and TRBJ2-4, with TRBD2 matching 7 bases. This CDR3 region has 15 residues. The V and J ends lost 5 bases and 3 bases, in that order; junction bases with no gene match: 7. Germline V gives CDR1 MNHEY, CDR2 SVGAGI.

The CDR3 coding sequence is TGTGCCAGTAGTATAGAGGGAACTGGAAACACCATATATTTT. This codes for CASSIEGTGNTIYF. V usage is TRBV19 and J usage is TRBJ1-3; D not resolved. The CDR3 contains 14 residues. CDR1 and CDR2 (germline): LNHDA, SQIVND (reference sequence). The V gene lost 0 bases and the J gene lost 2 bases, with 5 bases spanning the gap.

The genes are TRBV2 and TRBJ1-2; possible D gene TRBD1, 6 bases. The V end lost 7 bases, the J end lost 2 bases, and 17 bases lay between the germline ends. Germline lookup yields CDR1 SNHLY and CDR2 FYNNEI. This CDR3 is 15 amino acids long. The CDR3 here is CASTSNDGQNYGYTF. The CDR3 nucleotides read TGTGCCAGCACCTCGAACGACGGACAGAACTATGGCTACACCTTC.

This sequence joins TRBV5-1 and TRBJ1-1; perhaps TRBD1 as D (6 bases). CDR1 and CDR2 (germline): SGHRS, YFSETQ. The CDR3 length is 14 residues. The ends were cut back, 0 bases at V and 8 bases at J, with 14 bases in the middle. CDR3 protein: CASSLAGVNLEAFF. The CDR3 DNA reads TGCGCCAGCAGCTTGGCAGGGGTTAATTTAGAAGCTTTCTTT.